A selection of T cell receptor beta chains follows, all from one sample in a study of beta chain features in type 1 diabetes. The method was immunoSEQ multiplex PCR; TCRdb's version includes in-frame clones alone and lacks a portion of them. This sample has about 640,000 clones, with roughly 12% found just once. Input material: naive CD4+ T cells from blood. The receptors come from a man aged 30 to 39 with type 1 diabetes. Both conserved end residues are part of each CDR3. Each record gives: clone size, V gene, J gene, D gene, CDR3 DNA, CDR3 protein. D genes are given only for firm matches. Clone size is not always given. Where it is, it says once, few, many or a class for expanded clones.

clone size: NA
V gene: TRBV28
J gene: TRBJ1-4
D gene: NA
CDR3 DNA: TGTGCCAGTTATTCTACTGGCGGTGAAAAACTGTTTTTT
CDR3 protein: CASYSTGGEKLFF

clone size: NA
V gene: TRBV5-1
J gene: TRBJ2-5
D gene: NA
CDR3 DNA: TGCGCCAGCAGCAGGGACCATCTACAGGAGACCCAGTACTTC
CDR3 protein: CASSRDHLQETQYF

clone size: few
V gene: TRBV6-5
J gene: TRBJ2-4
D gene: NA
CDR3 DNA: TGTGCCAGCAGTTACTCGGCAGAACTAGCCAAAAACATTCAGTACTTC
CDR3 protein: CASSYSAELAKNIQYF

clone size: few
V gene: TRBV28
J gene: TRBJ1-5
D gene: NA
CDR3 DNA: TGTGCCAGCAGTTTCTCGACGCTGGGCCGTCAGCCCCAGCATTTT
CDR3 protein: CASSFSTLGRQPQHF

clone size: NA
V gene: TRBV28
J gene: TRBJ1-2
D gene: NA
CDR3 DNA: TGTGCCAGCAGTGAGACCGGGCCTCACTATGGCTACACCTTC
CDR3 protein: CASSETGPHYGYTF

clone size: NA
V gene: TRBV7-9
J gene: TRBJ2-5
D gene: TRBD1
CDR3 DNA: TGTGCCAGCAGCTTTTCACAGGGGACCCAAGAGACCCAGTACTTC
CDR3 protein: CASSFSQGTQETQYF

clone size: few
V gene: TRBV9
J gene: TRBJ1-6
D gene: NA
CDR3 DNA: TGTGCCAGCAGCGTGTCACAGACAAATTCACCCCTCCACTTT
CDR3 protein: CASSVSQTNSPLHF

clone size: few
V gene: TRBV6-1
J gene: TRBJ2-7
D gene: NA
CDR3 DNA: TGTGCCAGCAGTGGGACATACTCCTACGAGCAGTACTTC
CDR3 protein: CASSGTYSYEQYF

clone size: few
V gene: TRBV5-4
J gene: TRBJ1-1
D gene: TRBD1
CDR3 DNA: TGTGCCAGCAGCAAACAGGGGGCGGGTGGCACTGAAGCTTTCTTT
CDR3 protein: CASSKQGAGGTEAFF

clone size: NA
V gene: TRBV29-1
J gene: TRBJ1-3
D gene: NA
CDR3 DNA: TGCAGCGTTGTCAGGCACAGCGGCTCTGGAAACACCATATATTTT
CDR3 protein: CSVVRHSGSGNTIYF

clone size: few
V gene: TRBV7-9
J gene: TRBJ1-2
D gene: NA
CDR3 DNA: TGTGCCAGCAGCTTACAGGGTCTCACTCTTATTAACTATGGCTACACCTTC
CDR3 protein: CASSLQGLTLINYGYTF

clone size: NA
V gene: TRBV19
J gene: TRBJ1-1
D gene: NA
CDR3 DNA: TGTGCCAGTAGAACGAGCCCTGGAGGTGAAGCTTTCTTT
CDR3 protein: CASRTSPGGEAFF

clone size: NA
V gene: TRBV7-9
J gene: TRBJ1-6
D gene: NA
CDR3 DNA: TGTGCCAGCAGCCCAATTTTCGGTTCACCCCTCCACTTT
CDR3 protein: CASSPIFGSPLHF

clone size: few
V gene: TRBV29-1
J gene: TRBJ1-1
D gene: TRBD1
CDR3 DNA: TGCAGCGCTACGGGACAGCCGAACACTGAAGCTTTCTTT
CDR3 protein: CSATGQPNTEAFF

clone size: NA
V gene: TRBV29-1
J gene: TRBJ2-7
D gene: NA
CDR3 DNA: TGCAGCGTTCGGAAACAGGGAGGGGACGAGCAGTACTTC
CDR3 protein: CSVRKQGGDEQYF

clone size: NA
V gene: TRBV5-6
J gene: TRBJ2-5
D gene: TRBD1
CDR3 DNA: TGTGCCAGCAGGGTTATCGGACAGGGGGCACGAGAGACCCAGTACTTC
CDR3 protein: CASRVIGQGARETQYF

clone size: few
V gene: TRBV7-2
J gene: TRBJ1-4
D gene: NA
CDR3 DNA: TGTGCCAGCAGCCGCAGACAGAATGAAAAACTGTTTTTT
CDR3 protein: CASSRRQNEKLFF

clone size: NA
V gene: TRBV5-4
J gene: TRBJ2-1
D gene: TRBD1
CDR3 DNA: TGTGCCAGCAGCTGGGGCCGACAGGGAAATTACAATGAGCAGTTCTTC
CDR3 protein: CASSWGRQGNYNEQFF

clone size: NA
V gene: TRBV7-9
J gene: TRBJ1-4
D gene: TRBD1
CDR3 DNA: TGTGCCAGCAGTCTACCCGGGACCCAGGGGGACAAACTGTTTTTT
CDR3 protein: CASSLPGTQGDKLFF

clone size: NA
V gene: TRBV2
J gene: TRBJ2-1
D gene: NA
CDR3 DNA: TGTGCCAGCCTCTCCAGCTCCTACAATGAGCAGTTCTTC
CDR3 protein: CASLSSSYNEQFF

clone size: NA
V gene: TRBV29-1
J gene: TRBJ1-5
D gene: TRBD1
CDR3 DNA: TGCAGCGCTGCGGACAGGGCAAATCAGCCCCAGCATTTT
CDR3 protein: CSAADRANQPQHF

clone size: few
V gene: TRBV19
J gene: TRBJ2-1
D gene: NA
CDR3 DNA: TGTGCCAGTAGTGCCCAAAACGGGTTCTACAATGAGCAGTTCTTC
CDR3 protein: CASSAQNGFYNEQFF